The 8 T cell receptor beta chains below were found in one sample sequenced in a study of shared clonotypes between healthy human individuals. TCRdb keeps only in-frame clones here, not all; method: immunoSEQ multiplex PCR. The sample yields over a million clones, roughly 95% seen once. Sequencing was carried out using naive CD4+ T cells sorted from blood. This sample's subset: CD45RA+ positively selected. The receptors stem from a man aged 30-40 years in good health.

CDR3 DNA sequence: TGTGCCAGCAGCTCCTGGACGGGCCATTCCCGAGATACGCAGTATTTT. This encodes CASSSWTGHSRDTQYF. The chain uses TRBV13 and TRBJ2-3; D unclear. V gave up 4 bases and J gave up 5 bases, with 19 bases separating them. Germline V gene sequence: CDR1 PRHDT, CDR2 FYEKMQ (reference sequence). This CDR3 has 16 amino acids.

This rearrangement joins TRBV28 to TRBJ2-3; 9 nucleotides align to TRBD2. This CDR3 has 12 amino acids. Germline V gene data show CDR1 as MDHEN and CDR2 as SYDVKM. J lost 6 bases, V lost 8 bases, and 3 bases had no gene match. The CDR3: CASASGTDTQYF. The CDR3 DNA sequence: TGTGCCAGCGCTAGCGGGACCGATACGCAGTATTTT.

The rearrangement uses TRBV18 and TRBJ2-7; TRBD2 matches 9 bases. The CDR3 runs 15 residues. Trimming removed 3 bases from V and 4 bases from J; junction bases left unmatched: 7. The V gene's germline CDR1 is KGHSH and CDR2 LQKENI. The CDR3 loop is CASSPGVAGVYEQYF. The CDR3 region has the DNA TGTGCCAGCTCACCGGGGGTAGCGGGAGTGTACGAGCAGTACTTC.

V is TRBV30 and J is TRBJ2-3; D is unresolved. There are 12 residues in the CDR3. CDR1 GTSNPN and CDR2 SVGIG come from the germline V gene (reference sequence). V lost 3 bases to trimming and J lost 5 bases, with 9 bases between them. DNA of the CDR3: TGTGCCTGGAGCTTGGCCCAAGATACGCAGTATTTT. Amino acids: CAWSLAQDTQYF.

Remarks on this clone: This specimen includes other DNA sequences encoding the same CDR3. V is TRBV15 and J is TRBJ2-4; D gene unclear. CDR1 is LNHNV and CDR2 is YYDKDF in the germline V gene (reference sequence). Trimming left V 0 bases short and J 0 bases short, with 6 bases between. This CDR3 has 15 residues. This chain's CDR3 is CATSRDQVAKNIQYF. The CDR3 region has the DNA TGTGCCACCAGCAGAGATCAAGTAGCCAAAAACATTCAGTACTTC.

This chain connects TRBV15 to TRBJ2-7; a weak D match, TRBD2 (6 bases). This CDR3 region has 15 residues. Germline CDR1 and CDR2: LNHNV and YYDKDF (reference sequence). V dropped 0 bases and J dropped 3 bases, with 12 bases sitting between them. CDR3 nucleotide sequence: TGTGCCACCAGCAGAGAGGTTTCGGGGGTCTACGAGCAGTACTTC. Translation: CATSREVSGVYEQYF.

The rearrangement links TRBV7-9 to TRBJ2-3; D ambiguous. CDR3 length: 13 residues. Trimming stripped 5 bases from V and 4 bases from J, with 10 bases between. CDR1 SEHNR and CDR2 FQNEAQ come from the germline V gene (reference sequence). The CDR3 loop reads CASSLQRSDTQYF. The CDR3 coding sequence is TGTGCCAGCAGCCTCCAACGGTCAGATACGCAGTATTTT.

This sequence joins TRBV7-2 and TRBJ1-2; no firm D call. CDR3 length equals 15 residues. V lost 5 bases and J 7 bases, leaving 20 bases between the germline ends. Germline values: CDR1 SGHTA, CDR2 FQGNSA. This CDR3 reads CASSPLWGFRSGYTF. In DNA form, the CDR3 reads TGTGCCAGCAGCCCCCTGTGGGGTTTTCGGTCTGGCTACACCTTC. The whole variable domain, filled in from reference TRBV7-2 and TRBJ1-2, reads GAGVSQSPSNKVTEKGKDVELRCDPISGHTALYWYRQSLGQGLEFLIYFQGNSAPDKSGLPSDRFSAERTGGSVSTLTIQRTQQEDSAVYLCASSPLWGFRSGYTFGSGTRLTVV.